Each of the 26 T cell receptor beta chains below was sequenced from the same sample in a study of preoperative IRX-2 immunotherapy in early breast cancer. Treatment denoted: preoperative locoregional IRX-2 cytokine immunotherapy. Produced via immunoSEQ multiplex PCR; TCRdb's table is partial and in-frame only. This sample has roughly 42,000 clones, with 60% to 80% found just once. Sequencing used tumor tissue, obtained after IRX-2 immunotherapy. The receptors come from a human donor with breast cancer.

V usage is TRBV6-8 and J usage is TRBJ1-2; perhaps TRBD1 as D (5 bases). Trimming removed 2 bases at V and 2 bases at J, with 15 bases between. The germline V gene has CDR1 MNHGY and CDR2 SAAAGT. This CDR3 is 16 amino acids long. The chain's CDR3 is CASSYAAGGGNYGYTF. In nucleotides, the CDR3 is TGTGCCAGCAGTTACGCCGCCGGGGGAGGCAACTATGGCTACACCTTC.

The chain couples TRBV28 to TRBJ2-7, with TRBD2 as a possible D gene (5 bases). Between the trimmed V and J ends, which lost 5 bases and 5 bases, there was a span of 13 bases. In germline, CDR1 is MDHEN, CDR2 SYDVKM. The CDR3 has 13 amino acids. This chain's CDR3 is CASSGGFVHEQYF. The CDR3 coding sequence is TGTGCCAGCAGTGGAGGTTTCGTCCACGAGCAGTACTTC.

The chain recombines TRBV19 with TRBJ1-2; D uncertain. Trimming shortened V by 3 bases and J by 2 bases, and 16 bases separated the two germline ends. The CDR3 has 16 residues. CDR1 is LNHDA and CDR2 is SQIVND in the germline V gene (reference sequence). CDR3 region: CASSIAHLGNNYGYTF. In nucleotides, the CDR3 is TGTGCCAGTAGTATCGCTCATCTGGGCAACAACTATGGCTACACCTTC.

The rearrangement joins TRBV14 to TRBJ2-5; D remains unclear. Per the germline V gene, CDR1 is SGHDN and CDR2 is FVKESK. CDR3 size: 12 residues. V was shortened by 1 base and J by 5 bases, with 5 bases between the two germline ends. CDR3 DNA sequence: TGTGCCAGCAGCCAAGCCCGGGAGACCCAGTACTTC. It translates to CASSQARETQYF.

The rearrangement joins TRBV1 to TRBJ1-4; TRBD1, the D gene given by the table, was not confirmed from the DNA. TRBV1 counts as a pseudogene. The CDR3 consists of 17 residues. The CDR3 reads CASSQIRDRGDDEKLFF. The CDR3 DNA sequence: TGCGCCAGCAGCCAGATCCGGGACAGGGGAGACGATGAAAAACTGTTTTTT.

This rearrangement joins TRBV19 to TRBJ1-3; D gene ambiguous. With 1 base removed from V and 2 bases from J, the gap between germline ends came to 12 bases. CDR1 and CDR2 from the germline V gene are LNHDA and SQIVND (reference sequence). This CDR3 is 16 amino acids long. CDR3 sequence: CASSIATTRPGNTIYF. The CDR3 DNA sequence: TGTGCCAGTAGTATAGCGACAACCAGGCCTGGAAACACCATATATTTT.

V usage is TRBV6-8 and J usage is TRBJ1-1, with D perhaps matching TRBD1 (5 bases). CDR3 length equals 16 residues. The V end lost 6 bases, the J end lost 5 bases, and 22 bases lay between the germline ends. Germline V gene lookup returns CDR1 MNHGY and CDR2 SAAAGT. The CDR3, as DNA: TGTGCCAGCAGCCCTATCGAGGGGTTTAGGAGGACTGAAGCTTTCTTT. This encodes CASSPIEGFRRTEAFF.

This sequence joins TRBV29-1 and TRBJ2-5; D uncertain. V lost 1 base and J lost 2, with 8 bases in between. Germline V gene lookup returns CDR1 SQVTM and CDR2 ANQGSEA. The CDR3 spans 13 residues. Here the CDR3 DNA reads TGCAGCGTTGAAGCCAGGATACAAGAGACCCAGTACTTC. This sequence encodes CSVEARIQETQYF.

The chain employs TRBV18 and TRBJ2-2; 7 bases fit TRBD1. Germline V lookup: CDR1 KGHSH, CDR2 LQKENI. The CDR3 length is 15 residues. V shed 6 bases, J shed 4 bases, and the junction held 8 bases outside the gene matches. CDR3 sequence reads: CASSRQGVGTGELFF. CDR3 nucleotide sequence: TGTGCCAGCTCCCGACAGGGAGTCGGCACCGGGGAGCTGTTTTTT.

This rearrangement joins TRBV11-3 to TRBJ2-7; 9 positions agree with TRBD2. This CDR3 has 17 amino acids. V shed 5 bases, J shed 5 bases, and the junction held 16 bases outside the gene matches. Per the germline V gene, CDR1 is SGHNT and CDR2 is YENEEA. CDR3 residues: CASSPGPGLASIHEQYF. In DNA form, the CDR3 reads TGTGCCAGCAGCCCGGGACCGGGACTAGCAAGTATCCACGAGCAGTACTTC.

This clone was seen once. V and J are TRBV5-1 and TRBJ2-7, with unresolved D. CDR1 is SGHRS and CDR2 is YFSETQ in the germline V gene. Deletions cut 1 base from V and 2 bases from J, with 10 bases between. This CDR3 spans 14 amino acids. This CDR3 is CASSLSQNPYEQYF. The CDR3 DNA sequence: TGCGCCAGCAGCTTGAGTCAGAATCCCTACGAGCAGTACTTC. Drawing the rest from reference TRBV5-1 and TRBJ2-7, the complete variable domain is KAGVTQTPRYLIKTRGQQVTLSCSPISGHRSVSWYQQTPGQGLQFLFEYFSETQRNKGNFPGRFSGRQFSNSRSEMNVSTLELGDSALYLCASSLSQNPYEQYFGPGTRLTVT.

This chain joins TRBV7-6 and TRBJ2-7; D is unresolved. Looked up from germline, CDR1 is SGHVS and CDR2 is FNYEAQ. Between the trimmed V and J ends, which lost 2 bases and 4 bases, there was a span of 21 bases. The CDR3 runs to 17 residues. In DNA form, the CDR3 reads TGTGCCAGCAGCTTATCCCTTCTGGGATTCGCGACGTACGAGCAGTACTTC. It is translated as CASSLSLLGFATYEQYF.

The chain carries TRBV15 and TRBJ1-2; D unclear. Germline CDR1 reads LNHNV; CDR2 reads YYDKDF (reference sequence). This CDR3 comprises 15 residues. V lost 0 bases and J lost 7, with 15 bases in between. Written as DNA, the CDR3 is TGTGCCACCAGCAGAGATCGAGGAGGGCGGGCTGGCTACACCTTC. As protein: CATSRDRGGRAGYTF.

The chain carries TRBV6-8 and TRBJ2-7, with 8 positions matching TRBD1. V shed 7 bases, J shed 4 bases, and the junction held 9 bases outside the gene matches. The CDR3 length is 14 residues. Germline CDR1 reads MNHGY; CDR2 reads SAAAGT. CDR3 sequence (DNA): TGTGCCAGCATGCTGGACAGGGTGACTTACGAGCAGTACTTC. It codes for CASMLDRVTYEQYF.

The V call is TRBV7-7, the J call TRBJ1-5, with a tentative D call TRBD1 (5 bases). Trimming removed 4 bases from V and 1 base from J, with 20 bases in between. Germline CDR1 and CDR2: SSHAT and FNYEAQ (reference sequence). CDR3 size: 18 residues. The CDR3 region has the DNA TGTGCCAGCAGCTCTAGGCGAGAGGGACGAGTAAGCAATCAGCCCCAGCATTTT. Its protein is CASSSRREGRVSNQPQHF.

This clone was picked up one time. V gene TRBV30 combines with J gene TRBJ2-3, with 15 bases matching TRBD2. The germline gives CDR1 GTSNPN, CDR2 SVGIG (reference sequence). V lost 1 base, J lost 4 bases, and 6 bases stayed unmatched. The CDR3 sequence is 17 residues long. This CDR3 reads CAWSGTSGRDGADTQYF. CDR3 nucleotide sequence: TGTGCCTGGAGTGGGACTAGCGGGAGGGATGGTGCAGATACGCAGTATTTT.

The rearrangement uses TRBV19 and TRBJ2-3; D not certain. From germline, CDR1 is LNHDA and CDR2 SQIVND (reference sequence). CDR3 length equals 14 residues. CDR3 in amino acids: CATKVSTSTDTQYF. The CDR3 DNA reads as TGTGCAACAAAGGTCAGCACTAGCACAGATACGCAGTATTTT.

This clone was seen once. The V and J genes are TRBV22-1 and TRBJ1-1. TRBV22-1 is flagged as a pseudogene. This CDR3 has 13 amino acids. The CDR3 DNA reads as TGTGCCACCAGTGACACTGCGGGGAGTGAAGCTTTCTTT. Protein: CATSDTAGSEAFF.

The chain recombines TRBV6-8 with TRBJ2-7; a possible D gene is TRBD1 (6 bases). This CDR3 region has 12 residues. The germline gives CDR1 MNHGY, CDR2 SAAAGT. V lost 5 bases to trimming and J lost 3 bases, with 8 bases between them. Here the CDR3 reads CASSGDNYEQYF. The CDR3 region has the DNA TGTGCCAGCAGTGGGGACAACTACGAGCAGTACTTC.

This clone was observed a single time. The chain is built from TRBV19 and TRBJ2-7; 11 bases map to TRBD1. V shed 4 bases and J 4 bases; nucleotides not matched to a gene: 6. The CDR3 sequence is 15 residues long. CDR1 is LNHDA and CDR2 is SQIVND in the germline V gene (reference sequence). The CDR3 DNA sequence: TGTGCCAGTAGTACTCGGGGGACAGGGGGGTACGAGCAGTACTTC. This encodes CASSTRGTGGYEQYF.

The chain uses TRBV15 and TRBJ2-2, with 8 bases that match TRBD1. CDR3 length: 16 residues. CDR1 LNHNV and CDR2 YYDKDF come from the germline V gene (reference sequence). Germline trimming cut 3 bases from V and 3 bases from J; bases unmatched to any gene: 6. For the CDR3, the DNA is TGTGCCACCAGCAGGGACGGACAGGGAGACACCGGGGAGCTGTTTTTT. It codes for CATSRDGQGDTGELFF.

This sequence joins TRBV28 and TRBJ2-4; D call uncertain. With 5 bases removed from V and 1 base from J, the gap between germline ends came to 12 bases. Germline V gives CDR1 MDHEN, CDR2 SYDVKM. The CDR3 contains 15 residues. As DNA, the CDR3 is TGTGCCAGCAGTCCCCCGCCGGCGGCCAAAAACATTCAGTACTTC. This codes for CASSPPPAAKNIQYF.

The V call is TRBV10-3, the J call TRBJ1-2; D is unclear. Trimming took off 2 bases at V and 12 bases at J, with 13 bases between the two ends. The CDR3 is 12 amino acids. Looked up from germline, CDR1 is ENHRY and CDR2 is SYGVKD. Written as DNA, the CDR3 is TGTGCCATCAGTGAGGGGATGCGAGTACACACCTTC. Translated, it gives CAISEGMRVHTF.

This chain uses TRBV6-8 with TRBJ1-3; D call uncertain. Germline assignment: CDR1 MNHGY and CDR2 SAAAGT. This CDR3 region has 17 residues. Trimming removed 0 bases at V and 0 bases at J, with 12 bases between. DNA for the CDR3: TGTGCCAGCAGTTACTCGGGCAGCATGAACTCTGGAAACACCATATATTTT. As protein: CASSYSGSMNSGNTIYF.

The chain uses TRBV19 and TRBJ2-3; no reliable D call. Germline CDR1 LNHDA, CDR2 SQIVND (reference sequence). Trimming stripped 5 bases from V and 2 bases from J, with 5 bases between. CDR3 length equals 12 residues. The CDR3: CASSWDTDTQYF. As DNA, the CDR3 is TGTGCCAGTAGTTGGGACACAGATACGCAGTATTTT.

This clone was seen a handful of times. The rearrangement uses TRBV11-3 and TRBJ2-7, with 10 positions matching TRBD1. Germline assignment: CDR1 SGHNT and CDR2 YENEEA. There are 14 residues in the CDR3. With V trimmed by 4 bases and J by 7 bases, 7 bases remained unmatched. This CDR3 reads CASSYSTGGKEQYF. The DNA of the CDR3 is TGTGCCAGCAGCTACTCGACAGGGGGCAAGGAGCAGTACTTC.